This T cell receptor (beta chain) comes out of a study of blood T cell repertoires in COVID-19. Only in-frame clones appear in the TCRdb table, and some are missing; sequencing was by immunoSEQ multiplex PCR. The data hold approximately 110,000 clones, with about 85% observed a single time. Source material: peripheral blood. The source of this sequence is a man aged 35 to 55 with acute or convalescent COVID-19.

In nucleotides, the CDR3 is TGTGCCAGCAGCTTGGAGGGGTGGCGGGGCTACACCTTC. Translated: CASSLEGWRGYTF. The chain links TRBV5-8 to TRBJ1-2; D perhaps matches TRBD1 (5 bases). CDR3 length: 13 residues. Germline CDR1 SGHTS, CDR2 YDEGEE. Between the trimmed V and J ends, which lost 0 bases and 8 bases, there was a span of 11 bases.